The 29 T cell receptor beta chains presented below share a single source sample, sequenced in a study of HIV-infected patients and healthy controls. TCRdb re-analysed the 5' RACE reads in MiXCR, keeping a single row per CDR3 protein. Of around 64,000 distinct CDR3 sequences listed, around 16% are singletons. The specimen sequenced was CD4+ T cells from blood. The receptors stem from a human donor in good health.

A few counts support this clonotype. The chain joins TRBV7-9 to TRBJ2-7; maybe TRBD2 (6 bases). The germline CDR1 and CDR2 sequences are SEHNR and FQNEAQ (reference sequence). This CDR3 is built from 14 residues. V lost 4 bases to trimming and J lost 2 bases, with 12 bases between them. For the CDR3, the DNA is TGTGCCAGCAGCTCGCGGGGCGGCACCTACGAGCAGTACTTC. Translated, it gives CASSSRGGTYEQYF.

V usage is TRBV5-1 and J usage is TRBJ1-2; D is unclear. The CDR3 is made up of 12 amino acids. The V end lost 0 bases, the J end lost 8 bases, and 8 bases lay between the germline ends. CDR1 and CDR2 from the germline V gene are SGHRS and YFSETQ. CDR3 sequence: CASSLGIMGYTF. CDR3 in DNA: TGCGCCAGCAGCTTGGGGATTATGGGCTACACCTTC. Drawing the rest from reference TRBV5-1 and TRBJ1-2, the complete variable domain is KAGVTQTPRYLIKTRGQQVTLSCSPISGHRSVSWYQQTPGQGLQFLFEYFSETQRNKGNFPGRFSGRQFSNSRSEMNVSTLELGDSALYLCASSLGIMGYTFGSGTRLTVV.

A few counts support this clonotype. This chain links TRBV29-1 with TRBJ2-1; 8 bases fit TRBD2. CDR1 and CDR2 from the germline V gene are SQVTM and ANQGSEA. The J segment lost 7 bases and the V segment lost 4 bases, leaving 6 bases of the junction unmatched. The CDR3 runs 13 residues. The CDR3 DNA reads TGCAGCGTTGGCGGGGGGCGCGGAAATGAGCAGTTCTTC. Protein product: CSVGGGRGNEQFF.

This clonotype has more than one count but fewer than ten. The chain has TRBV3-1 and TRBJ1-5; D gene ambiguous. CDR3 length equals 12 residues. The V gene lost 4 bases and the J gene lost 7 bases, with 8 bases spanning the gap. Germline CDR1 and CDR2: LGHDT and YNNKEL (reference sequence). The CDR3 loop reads CASSLLGQPQHF. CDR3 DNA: TGTGCCAGCAGCCTTCTAGGCCAGCCCCAGCATTTT.

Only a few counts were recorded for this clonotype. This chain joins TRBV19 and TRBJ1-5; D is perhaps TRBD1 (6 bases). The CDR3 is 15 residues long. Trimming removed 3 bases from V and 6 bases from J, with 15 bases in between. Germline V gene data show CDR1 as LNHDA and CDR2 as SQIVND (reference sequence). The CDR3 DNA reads TGTGCCAGTAGTATGTTCGGGGGGGGCGGTCAGCCCCAGCATTTT. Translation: CASSMFGGGGQPQHF.

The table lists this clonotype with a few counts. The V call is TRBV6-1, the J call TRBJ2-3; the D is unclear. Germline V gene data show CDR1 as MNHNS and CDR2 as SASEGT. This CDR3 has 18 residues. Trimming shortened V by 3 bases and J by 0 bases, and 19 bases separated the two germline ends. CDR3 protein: CASSEFVGPGRSTDTQYF. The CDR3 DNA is TGTGCCAGCAGTGAGTTTGTGGGCCCAGGTCGAAGCACAGATACGCAGTATTTT.

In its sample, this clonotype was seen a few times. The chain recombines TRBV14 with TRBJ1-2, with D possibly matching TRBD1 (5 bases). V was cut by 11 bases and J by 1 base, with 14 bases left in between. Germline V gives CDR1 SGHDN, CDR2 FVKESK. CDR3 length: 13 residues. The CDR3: CARPGRNNYGYTF. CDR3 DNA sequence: TGTGCCCGCCCGGGACGGAATAACTATGGCTACACCTTC.

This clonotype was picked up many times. In DNA form, the CDR3 reads TGCGCCAGCAAGGACGACACTGAAGCTTTCTTT. Translated, it gives CASKDDTEAFF. The gene calls are TRBV4-3 and TRBJ1-1; no firm D call. Trimming left V 7 bases short and J 3 bases short, with 6 bases between. Germline V gene lookup returns CDR1 LGHNA and CDR2 YSLEER. The CDR3 is 11 residues long.

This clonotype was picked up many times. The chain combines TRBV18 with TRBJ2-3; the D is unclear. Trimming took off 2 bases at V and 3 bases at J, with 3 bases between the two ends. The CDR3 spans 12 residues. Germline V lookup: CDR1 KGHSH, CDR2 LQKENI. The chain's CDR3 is CASSPMTDTQYF. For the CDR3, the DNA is TGTGCCAGCTCACCAATGACAGATACGCAGTATTTT. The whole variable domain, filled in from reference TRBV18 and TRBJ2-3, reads NAGVMQNPRHLVRRRGQEARLRCSPMKGHSHVYWYRQLPEEGLKFMVYLQKENIIDESGMPKERFSAEFPKEGPSILRIQQVVRGDSAAYFCASSPMTDTQYFGPGTRLTVL.

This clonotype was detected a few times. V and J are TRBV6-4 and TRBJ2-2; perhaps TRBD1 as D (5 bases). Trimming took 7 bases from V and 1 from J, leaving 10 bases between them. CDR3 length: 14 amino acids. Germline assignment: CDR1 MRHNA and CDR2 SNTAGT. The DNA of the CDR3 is TGTGCCAGCAAATCAGGGCGGAACACCGGGGAGCTGTTTTTT. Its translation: CASKSGRNTGELFF.

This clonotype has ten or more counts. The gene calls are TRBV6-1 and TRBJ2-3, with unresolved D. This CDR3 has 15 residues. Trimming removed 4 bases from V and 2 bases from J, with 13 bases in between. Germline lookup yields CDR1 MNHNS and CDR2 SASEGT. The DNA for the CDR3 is TGTGCCAGCAGTGGGGGTAACGGGTACACAGATACGCAGTATTTT. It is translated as CASSGGNGYTDTQYF.

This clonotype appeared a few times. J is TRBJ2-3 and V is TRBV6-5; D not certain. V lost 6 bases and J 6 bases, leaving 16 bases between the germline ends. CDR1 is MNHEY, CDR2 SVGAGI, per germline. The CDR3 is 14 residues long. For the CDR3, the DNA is TGTGCCAGCAGCCGGGTGTCGGGTTGGGATACGCAGTATTTT. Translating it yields CASSRVSGWDTQYF.

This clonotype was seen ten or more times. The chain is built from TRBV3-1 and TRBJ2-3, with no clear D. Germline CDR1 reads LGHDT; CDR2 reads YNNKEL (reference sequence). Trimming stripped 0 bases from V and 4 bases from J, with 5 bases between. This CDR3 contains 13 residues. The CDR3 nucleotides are TGTGCCAGCAGCCAAGAACGCCCAGATACGCAGTATTTT. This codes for CASSQERPDTQYF.

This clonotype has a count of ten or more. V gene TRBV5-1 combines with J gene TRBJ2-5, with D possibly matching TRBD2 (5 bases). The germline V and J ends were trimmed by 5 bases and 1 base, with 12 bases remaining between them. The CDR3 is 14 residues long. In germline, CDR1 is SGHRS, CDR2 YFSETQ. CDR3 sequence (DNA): TGCGCCAGCAGTAACCCTCGGGGCCAAGAGACCCAGTACTTC. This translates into CASSNPRGQETQYF.

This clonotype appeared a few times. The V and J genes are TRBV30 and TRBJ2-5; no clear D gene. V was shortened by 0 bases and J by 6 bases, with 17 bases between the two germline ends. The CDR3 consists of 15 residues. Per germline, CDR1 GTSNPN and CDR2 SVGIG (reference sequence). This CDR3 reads CAWSVQGFWRKTQYF. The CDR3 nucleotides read TGTGCCTGGAGTGTACAAGGGTTTTGGCGGAAGACCCAGTACTTC.

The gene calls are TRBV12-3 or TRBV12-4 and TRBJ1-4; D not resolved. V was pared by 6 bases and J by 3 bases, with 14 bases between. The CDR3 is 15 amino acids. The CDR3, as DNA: TGTGCCAGCAGCTCACCATCTGGGGCTAATGAAAAACTGTTTTTT. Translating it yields CASSSPSGANEKLFF.

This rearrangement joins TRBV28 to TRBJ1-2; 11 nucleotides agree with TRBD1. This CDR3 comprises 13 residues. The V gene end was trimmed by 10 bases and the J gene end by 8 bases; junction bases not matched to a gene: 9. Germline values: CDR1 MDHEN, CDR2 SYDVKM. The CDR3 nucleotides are TGTGCCACTAGGACAGGGGGCTATCGGGGCTACACCTTC. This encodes CATRTGGYRGYTF.

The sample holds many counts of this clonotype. The CDR3 here is CASRPPAKDTQYF. In nucleotides, the CDR3 is TGTGCCAGCAGGCCACCTGCGAAAGATACGCAGTATTTT. The J gene is TRBJ2-3, the V gene TRBV6-5; no clear D gene. CDR3 length equals 13 residues. Germline V gene lookup returns CDR1 MNHEY and CDR2 SVGAGI. Trimming pared 6 bases from V and 5 bases from J, leaving 12 bases between.

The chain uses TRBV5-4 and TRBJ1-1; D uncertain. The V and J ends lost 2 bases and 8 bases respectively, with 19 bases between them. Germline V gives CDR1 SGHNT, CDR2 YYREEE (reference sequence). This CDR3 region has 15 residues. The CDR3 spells CASSFEGSRRGEAFF. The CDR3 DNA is TGTGCCAGCAGCTTTGAGGGATCAAGACGAGGGGAAGCTTTCTTT.

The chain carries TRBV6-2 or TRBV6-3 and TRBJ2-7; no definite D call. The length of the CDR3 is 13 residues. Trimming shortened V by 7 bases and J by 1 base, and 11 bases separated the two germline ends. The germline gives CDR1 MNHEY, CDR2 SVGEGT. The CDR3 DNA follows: TGTGCCAGCACCAAGGACGGTTCCTACGAGCAGTACTTC. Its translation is CASTKDGSYEQYF.

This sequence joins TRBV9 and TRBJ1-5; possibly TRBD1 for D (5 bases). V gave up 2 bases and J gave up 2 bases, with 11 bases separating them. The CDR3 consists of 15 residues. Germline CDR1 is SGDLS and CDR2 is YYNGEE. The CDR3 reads CASSVGGSGNQPQHF. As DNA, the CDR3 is TGTGCCAGCAGCGTTGGGGGATCGGGCAATCAGCCCCAGCATTTT.

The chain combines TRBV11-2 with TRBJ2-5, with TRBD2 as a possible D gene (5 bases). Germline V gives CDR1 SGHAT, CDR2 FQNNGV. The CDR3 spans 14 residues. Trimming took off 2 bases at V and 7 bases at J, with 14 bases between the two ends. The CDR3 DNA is TGTGCCAGCAGCTTAAAGGCGGCCGGAGGGACCCAGTACTTC. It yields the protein CASSLKAAGGTQYF.

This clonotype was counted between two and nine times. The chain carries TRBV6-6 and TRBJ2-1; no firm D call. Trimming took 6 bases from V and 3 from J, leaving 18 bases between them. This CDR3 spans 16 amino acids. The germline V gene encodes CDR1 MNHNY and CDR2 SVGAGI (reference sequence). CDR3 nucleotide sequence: TGTGCCAGCAGCTCTGGACGGCGATCCGGCTACAATGAGCAGTTCTTC. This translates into CASSSGRRSGYNEQFF.

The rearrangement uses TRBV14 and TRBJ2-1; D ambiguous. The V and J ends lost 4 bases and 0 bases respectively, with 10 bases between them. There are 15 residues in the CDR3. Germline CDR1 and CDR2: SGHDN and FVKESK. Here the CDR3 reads CASSRGKYSYNEQFF. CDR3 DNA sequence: TGTGCCAGCAGCCGAGGTAAATACTCCTACAATGAGCAGTTCTTC. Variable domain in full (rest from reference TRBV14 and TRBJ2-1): EAGVTQFPSHSVIEKGQTVTLRCDPISGHDNLYWYRRVMGKEIKFLLHFVKESKQDESGMPNNRFLAERTGGTYSTLKVQPAELEDSGVYFCASSRGKYSYNEQFFGPGTRLTVL.

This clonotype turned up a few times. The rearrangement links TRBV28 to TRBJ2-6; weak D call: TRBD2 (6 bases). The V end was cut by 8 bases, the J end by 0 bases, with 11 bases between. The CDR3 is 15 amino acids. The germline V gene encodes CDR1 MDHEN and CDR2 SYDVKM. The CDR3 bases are TGTGCCAGCGGGAGGAGCTACTCTGGGGCCAACGTCCTGACTTTC. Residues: CASGRSYSGANVLTF.

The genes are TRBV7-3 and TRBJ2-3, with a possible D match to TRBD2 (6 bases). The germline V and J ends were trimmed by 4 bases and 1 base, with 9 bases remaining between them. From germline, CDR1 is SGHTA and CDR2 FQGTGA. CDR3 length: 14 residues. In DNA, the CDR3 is TGTGCCAGCAGCTCCGGGGGTCGCACAGATACGCAGTATTTT. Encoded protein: CASSSGGRTDTQYF.

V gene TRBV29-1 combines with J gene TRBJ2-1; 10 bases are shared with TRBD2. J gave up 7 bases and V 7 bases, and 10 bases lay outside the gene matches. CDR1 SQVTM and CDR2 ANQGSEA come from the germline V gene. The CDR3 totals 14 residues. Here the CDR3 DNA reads TGCAGCGCTGGGAGCGGGGGGGCGGGGAATGAGCAGTTCTTC. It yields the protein CSAGSGGAGNEQFF.

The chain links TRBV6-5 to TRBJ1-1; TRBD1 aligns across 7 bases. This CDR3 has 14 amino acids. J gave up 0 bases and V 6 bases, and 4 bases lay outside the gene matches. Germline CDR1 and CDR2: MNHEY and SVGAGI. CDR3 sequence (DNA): TGTGCCAGCAGAAGACAGGGAGTGAACACTGAAGCTTTCTTT. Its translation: CASRRQGVNTEAFF.

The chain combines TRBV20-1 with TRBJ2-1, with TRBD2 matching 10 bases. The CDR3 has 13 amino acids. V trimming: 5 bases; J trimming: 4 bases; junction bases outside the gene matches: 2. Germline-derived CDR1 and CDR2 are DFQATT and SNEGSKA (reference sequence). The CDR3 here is CSAQAGGYNEQFF. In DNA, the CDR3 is TGCAGTGCTCAAGCGGGAGGGTACAATGAGCAGTTCTTC.